This TCR beta chain was recorded in a study of T cell repertoires in cytomegalovirus infection. This clonotype was observed a few times. The antigen remains undetermined. TCRdb reprocessed the reads via MiXCR and lists one record per CDR3 protein. This sample has tens of thousands of distinct CDR3 sequences, with about 48% found just once. V dropped 2 bases and J dropped 2; count of bases not matched to a gene: 13. CDR1 is MNHEY, CDR2 SVGEGT, per germline. This CDR3 contains 19 residues. Sequenced here: CD8+ T cells from cultured PBMCs, sampled from culture after CMV antigen stimulation. The V gene is TRBV6-2 or TRBV6-3, the J gene TRBJ1-2; TRBD1 aligns across 11 bases. This sequence originates from a human donor in good health (CMV status not recorded). Some clones in this sample may be carry-over from other donors' samples. The CDR3 loop reads CASSYPDGQGARFNYGYTF. DNA for the CDR3: TGTGCCAGCAGTTACCCAGACGGACAGGGGGCGCGGTTCAACTATGGCTACACCTTC.